This entry features one T cell receptor beta chain sequence. This specimen belongs to a study of cytomegalovirus exposure and HLA in healthy donors. Vbeta (60) and Jbeta (13) primers were used in the PCR. Profiling relied on immunoSEQ multiplex PCR, and the TCRdb table lists in-frame clones only, not all of them. The table records 120,000 to 150,000 clones, around three quarters of them present only once. CDR1 is SGHRS and CDR2 is YFSETQ in the germline V gene. The CDR3 length is 16 residues. V was pared by 4 bases and J by 5 bases, with 8 bases of the junction left unmatched. The chain employs TRBV5-1 and TRBJ2-2; 10 bases are a match to TRBD2. The sample taken for sequencing was PBMCs. The receptor's source is a man in his forties in good health and CMV-seropositive. CDR3 in DNA: TGCGCCAGCAGCCTGTTGAGTAGCGGGAGGACCGGGGAGCTGTTTTTT. Its translation is CASSLLSSGRTGELFF.